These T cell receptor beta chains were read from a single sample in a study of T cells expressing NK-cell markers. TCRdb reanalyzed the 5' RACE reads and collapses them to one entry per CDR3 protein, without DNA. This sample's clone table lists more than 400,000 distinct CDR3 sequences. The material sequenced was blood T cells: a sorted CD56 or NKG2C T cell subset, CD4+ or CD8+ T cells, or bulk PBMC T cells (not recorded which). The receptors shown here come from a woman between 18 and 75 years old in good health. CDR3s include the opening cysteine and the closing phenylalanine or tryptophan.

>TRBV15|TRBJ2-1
CATSRPRTTNNEQFF
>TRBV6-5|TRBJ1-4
CASSYSGTGLLEKLFF
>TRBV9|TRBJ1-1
CASSVSNGWKDTEAFF
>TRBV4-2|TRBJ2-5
CASSQDWTQETQYF
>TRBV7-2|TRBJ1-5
CASSPQQGSNQPQHF
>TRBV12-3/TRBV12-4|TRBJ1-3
CASSPRRRAGNTIYF
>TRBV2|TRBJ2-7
CASSEAPGSYEQYF
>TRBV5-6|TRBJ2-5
CASSWRTGAGETQYF
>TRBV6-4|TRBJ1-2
CASSDSGGNYGYTF
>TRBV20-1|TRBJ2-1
CSATGNRPGESYNEQFF
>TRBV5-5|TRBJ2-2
CASLRGRETGELFF
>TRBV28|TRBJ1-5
CASSGQGAGGNQPQHF
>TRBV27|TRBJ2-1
CASSKTALSYNEQFF
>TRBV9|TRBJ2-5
CASSVQGTQETQYF
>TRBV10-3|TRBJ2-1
CAISAASGPGEQFF
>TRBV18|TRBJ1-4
CASSPNGRNNEKLFF
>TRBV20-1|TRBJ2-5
CSPRPAGVEQETQYF
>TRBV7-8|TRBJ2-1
CASSDIDREQFF
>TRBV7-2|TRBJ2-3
CASSLAVGTDTQYF
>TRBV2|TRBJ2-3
CASSVRIGTSGPTDTQYF
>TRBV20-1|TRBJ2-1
CSARDRDYSYNEQFF
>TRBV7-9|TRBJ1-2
CASSLITVGAAGYTF
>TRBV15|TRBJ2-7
CATSRDGREQYF
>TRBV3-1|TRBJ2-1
CASSQDMAFRNEQFF
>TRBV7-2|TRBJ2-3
CASSLVWGAQADTQYF
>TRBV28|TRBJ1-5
CASNQGGGLGNQPQHF
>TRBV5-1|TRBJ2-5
CASSDGLAGEQETQYF
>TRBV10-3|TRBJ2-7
CAISGIAGDYEQYF
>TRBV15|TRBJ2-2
CATSRVRTGDTGELFF
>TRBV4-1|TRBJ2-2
CASSQDPGGTGELFF
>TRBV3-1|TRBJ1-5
CASSQDDLQPQHF
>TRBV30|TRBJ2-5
CAWSVQGQETQYF
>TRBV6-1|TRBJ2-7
CASTRDRSSYEQYF
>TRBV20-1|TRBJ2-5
CSTGNQETQYF
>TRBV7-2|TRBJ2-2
CASSLGASSGELFF
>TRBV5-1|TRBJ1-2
CASTTNPGAYGYTF